The 25 T cell receptor beta chains in this list originate from one sample, sequenced in a study of OX40 agonist ivuxolimab in advanced cancers. Sequenced by immunoSEQ multiplex PCR; TCRdb stores in-frame clones only, minus some. Found here are around 68,000 clones, around 85% of them singletons; the top ten hold about 0.61%. The sequencing used CD4+ or CD8+ T cells sorted from blood, collected in a trial of the OX40 agonist ivuxolimab. The source is an adult with an advanced solid tumor such as melanoma, head and neck, liver or kidney cancer.

V gene TRBV5-4 combines with J gene TRBJ2-2; TRBD2 matches at 8 bases. The CDR3 consists of 16 residues. The junction had 13 bases not matched to a gene; V was cut back by 5 bases and J by 7 bases. The V gene's germline CDR1 is SGHNT and CDR2 YYREEE (reference sequence). CDR3 nucleotides: TGTGCCAGCAGTGAACCCAGCGGGGGCAGCGGCGGGGAGCTGTTTTTT. Translation: CASSEPSGGSGGELFF. The full variable domain, its missing parts supplied by reference TRBV5-4 and TRBJ2-2, is ETGVTQSPTHLIKTRGQQVTLRCSSQSGHNTVSWYQQALGQGPQFIFQYYREEENGRGNFPPRFSGLQFPNYSSELNVNALELDDSALYLCASSEPSGGSGGELFFGEGSRLTVL.

The rearrangement joins TRBV5-1 to TRBJ2-5; the D call may be TRBD1 or TRBD2 (6 bases each). The CDR3 loop spans 14 amino acids. Germline V gene lookup returns CDR1 SGHRS and CDR2 YFSETQ. V lost 0 bases to trimming and J lost 5 bases, with 11 bases between them. The chain's CDR3 is CASSLEGGGETQYF. CDR3 DNA sequence: TGCGCCAGCAGCTTGGAGGGGGGCGGGGAGACCCAGTACTTC.

By its share, this clone is medium-sized. V is TRBV27 and J is TRBJ1-3; the match to TRBD1 covers 7 bases. Germline-derived CDR1 and CDR2 are MNHEY and SMNVEV (reference sequence). CDR3 length: 17 residues. The V segment lost 0 bases and the J segment 2 bases; nucleotides outside the gene matches: 7. The CDR3 loop is CASSLSYRGIAGNTIYF. The CDR3 DNA is TGTGCCAGCAGTTTATCGTACAGGGGAATTGCTGGAAACACCATATATTTT.

The rearrangement joins TRBV7-9 to TRBJ2-3, with 9 nucleotides matching TRBD2. The length of the CDR3 is 14 residues. J lost 3 bases, V lost 5 bases, and 3 bases had no gene match. Germline loops: CDR1 SEHNR, CDR2 FQNEAQ (reference sequence). CDR3 residues: CASSPSGGTDTQYF. The CDR3 DNA is TGTGCCAGCAGCCCGAGCGGGGGGACAGATACGCAGTATTTT.

The chain combines TRBV18 with TRBJ1-4, with TRBD1 identical over 9 bases. V lost 4 bases and J lost 2; bases outside the gene matches: 8. Per germline, CDR1 KGHSH and CDR2 LQKENI. The CDR3 runs 17 residues. The CDR3 loop reads CASSRRTGAGTNEKLFF. CDR3 DNA sequence: TGTGCCAGCTCACGACGGACAGGGGCCGGGACTAATGAAAAACTGTTTTTT.

This clone occurred many times. The J gene is TRBJ2-7, the V gene TRBV21-1. TRBV21-1 is listed as a pseudogene. The CDR3 runs to 10 residues. In nucleotides, the CDR3 is TGTGCCAGCAGCAAAGAGGGGCAGTACTTC. As protein: CASSKEGQYF.

The chain joins TRBV2 to TRBJ1-1; a weak D match, TRBD1 (5 bases). Trimming left V 4 bases short and J 1 base short, with 10 bases between. The CDR3 has 14 residues. Per germline, CDR1 SNHLY and CDR2 FYNNEI. The CDR3 protein is CASSAAGPNTEAFF. CDR3 sequence (DNA): TGTGCCAGCAGTGCTGCAGGGCCGAACACTGAAGCTTTCTTT. The entire variable domain, with the rest obtained from reference TRBV2 and TRBJ1-1, is as follows: EPEVTQTPSHQVTQMGQEVILRCVPISNHLYFYWYRQILGQKVEFLVSFYNNEISEKSEIFDDQFSVERPDGSNFTLKIRSTKLEDSAMYFCASSAAGPNTEAFFGQGTRLTVV.

The chain employs TRBV6-5 and TRBJ2-7; 8 bases match TRBD1. The length of the CDR3 is 15 residues. Germline CDR1 reads MNHEY; CDR2 reads SVGAGI. Unmatched junction bases numbered 7, after V lost 1 base and J lost 5 bases. In nucleotides, the CDR3 is TGTGCCAGCAGTTACTGGAACAGGGGGACCGACGAGCAGTACTTC. Translation: CASSYWNRGTDEQYF.

This chain uses TRBV10-3 with TRBJ1-1, with D maybe TRBD1 (5 bases). The length of the CDR3 is 14 residues. Germline values: CDR1 ENHRY, CDR2 SYGVKD. The V gene lost 4 bases and the J gene lost 1 base, with 10 bases spanning the gap. The CDR3 here is CAISVGVGNTEAFF. CDR3 DNA sequence: TGTGCCATCAGTGTAGGGGTCGGGAACACTGAAGCTTTCTTT.

The chain employs TRBV10-3 and TRBJ1-2; 7 bases are a match to TRBD1. Trimming at V came to 11 bases and at J to 3 bases, leaving 12 bases not matched to a gene. CDR3 length equals 14 residues. Germline CDR1 and CDR2: ENHRY and SYGVKD. The CDR3: CAARRGQGDYGYTF. The CDR3 nucleotides are TGTGCCGCTCGAAGGGGGCAAGGGGACTATGGCTACACCTTC.

The chain combines TRBV4-3 with TRBJ1-5, with a weak D call TRBD1 (5 bases). CDR1 is LGHNA and CDR2 is YSLEER in the germline V gene. Trimming took 1 base from V and 6 from J, leaving 7 bases between them. The CDR3 contains 13 residues. As DNA, the CDR3 is TGCGCCAGCAGCCAAGTGCAGGGTCAGCCCCAGCATTTT. Translated: CASSQVQGQPQHF.

V is TRBV18 and J is TRBJ2-1; D possibly uses TRBD1 or TRBD2 (6 bases each). V lost 1 base and J 7 bases, leaving 11 bases between the germline ends. CDR3 length: 14 residues. CDR1 and CDR2 from the germline V gene are KGHSH and LQKENI. In DNA form, the CDR3 reads TGTGCCAGCTCACCACAGCAGGGGAGGAATGAGCAGTTCTTC. Translation: CASSPQQGRNEQFF.

The rearrangement links TRBV6-6 to TRBJ2-1; 10 bases line up with TRBD2. In germline, CDR1 is MNHNY, CDR2 SVGAGI (reference sequence). The CDR3 is made up of 16 amino acids. Trimming at V came to 2 bases and at J to 4 bases, leaving 5 bases not matched to a gene. CDR3 bases: TGTGCCAGCAGTTACAGTTCTAGCGGGGGATACAATGAGCAGTTCTTC. Amino acid sequence: CASSYSSSGGYNEQFF.

The V call is TRBV29-1, the J call TRBJ1-2; D is possibly TRBD1 (6 bases). The CDR3 consists of 18 residues. V was shortened by 3 bases and J by 3 bases, with 26 bases between the two germline ends. Germline assignment: CDR1 SQVTM and CDR2 ANQGSEA. In nucleotides, the CDR3 is TGCAGCGTTGATCCCCGGGGGGCCGGGGGGGCTTCATACTATGGCTACACCTTC. Amino acids: CSVDPRGAGGASYYGYTF. Full variable domain (missing parts from reference TRBV29-1 and TRBJ1-2): SAVISQKPSRDICQRGTSLTIQCQVDSQVTMMFWYRQQPGQSLTLIATANQGSEATYESGFVIDKFPISRPNLTFSTLTVSNMSPEDSSIYLCSVDPRGAGGASYYGYTFGSGTRLTVV.

The gene calls are TRBV6-5 and TRBJ2-7; D is unclear. Germline V gene data show CDR1 as MNHEY and CDR2 as SVGAGI. The CDR3 loop spans 14 amino acids. Trimming took 0 bases from V and 6 from J, leaving 12 bases between them. The CDR3 sequence is CASSYSTAWREQYF. The DNA of the CDR3 is TGTGCCAGCAGTTACTCGACCGCGTGGCGCGAGCAGTACTTC.

This sequence joins TRBV5-4 and TRBJ2-1; D perhaps matches TRBD1 (5 bases). The CDR3 spans 13 residues. CDR1 is SGHNT, CDR2 YYREEE, per germline (reference sequence). V shed 4 bases and J shed 3 bases, with 8 bases lying between them. The CDR3 sequence: CASSPDSYNEQFF. DNA of the CDR3: TGTGCCAGCAGCCCCGACAGCTACAATGAGCAGTTCTTC. Using reference TRBV5-4 and TRBJ2-1 for the parts outside the CDR3, the full variable domain is ETGVTQSPTHLIKTRGQQVTLRCSSQSGHNTVSWYQQALGQGPQFIFQYYREEENGRGNFPPRFSGLQFPNYSSELNVNALELDDSALYLCASSPDSYNEQFFGPGTRLTVL.

The chain joins TRBV5-1 to TRBJ2-1, with TRBD1 matching 7 bases. This CDR3 region has 15 residues. The germline gives CDR1 SGHRS, CDR2 YFSETQ. J lost 4 bases, V lost 0 bases, and 4 bases had no gene match. The CDR3, as DNA: TGCGCCAGCAGCTTGGGGGACAGCGAATACAATGAGCAGTTCTTC. It is translated as CASSLGDSEYNEQFF.

The V gene is TRBV7-2, the J gene TRBJ1-2, with D maybe TRBD1 (6 bases). The CDR3 consists of 14 residues. The V end was cut by 4 bases, the J end by 4 bases, with 13 bases between. Germline lookup yields CDR1 SGHTA and CDR2 FQGNSA. The chain's CDR3 is CASSSTGVGYGYTF. In DNA, the CDR3 is TGTGCCAGCAGCTCGACAGGTGTTGGCTATGGCTACACCTTC.

The V and J genes are TRBV2 and TRBJ2-5; 9 bases are a match to TRBD1. Germline CDR1 SNHLY, CDR2 FYNNEI. There are 13 residues in the CDR3. After removal of 6 bases from V and 4 bases from J, the junction contained 3 bases not matched to a gene. The CDR3 DNA is TGTGCCAGCAGAGCGACAGGGGGAGAGACCCAGTACTTC. It codes for CASRATGGETQYF.

V and J are TRBV7-8 and TRBJ1-6; D remains unclear. Trimming took 6 bases from V and 10 from J, leaving 16 bases between them. CDR1 SGHVS and CDR2 FQNEAQ come from the germline V gene. There are 14 residues in the CDR3. CDR3 DNA sequence: TGTGCCAGCAGGCAACAGCGTCTGGGATCACCCCTCCACTTT. Protein sequence: CASRQQRLGSPLHF.

V usage is TRBV21-1 and J usage is TRBJ2-7; the listed D gene, TRBD1, was not tested against the DNA. TRBV21-1 is reported as a pseudogene. The CDR3 runs 18 residues. This CDR3 is CASSKKGAGTGGNYEQYF. DNA of the CDR3: TGTGCCAGCAGCAAAAAAGGAGCCGGGACAGGGGGAAACTACGAGCAGTACTTC.

There are a few counts of this clone. The chain joins TRBV9 to TRBJ2-1, with TRBD2 matching 8 bases. Germline values: CDR1 SGDLS, CDR2 YYNGEE. The CDR3 is 16 residues long. The J segment lost 1 base and the V segment lost 4 bases, leaving 7 bases of the junction unmatched. The CDR3 coding sequence is TGTGCCAGCAGCCCCCAAGGACTAGCTTCCTACAATGAGCAGTTCTTC. Its translation is CASSPQGLASYNEQFF.

The chain carries TRBV6-1 and TRBJ1-3; the D is unclear. CDR3 size: 14 residues. The germline V and J ends were trimmed by 6 bases and 7 bases, with 16 bases remaining between them. Looked up from germline, CDR1 is MNHNS and CDR2 is SASEGT. The CDR3 loop is CASSPEPSGNTIYF. DNA of the CDR3: TGTGCCAGCAGCCCGGAGCCGTCGGGGAACACCATATATTTT.

V usage is TRBV7-8 and J usage is TRBJ2-3; no definite D call. CDR1 and CDR2 (germline): SGHVS, FQNEAQ. Trimming removed 0 bases at V and 0 bases at J, with 10 bases between. The CDR3 is made up of 16 amino acids. The CDR3 nucleotides are TGTGCCAGCAGCTTAGCGAGGTCGTCTAGCACAGATACGCAGTATTTT. Protein sequence: CASSLARSSSTDTQYF.

The rearrangement uses TRBV5-4 and TRBJ2-2; weak D call: TRBD1 (6 bases). V lost 5 bases, J lost 3 bases, and 11 bases lay in between. Per germline, CDR1 SGHNT and CDR2 YYREEE (reference sequence). This CDR3 contains 14 residues. The CDR3 region is CASRDSFDTGELFF. The CDR3 DNA is TGTGCCAGCAGGGACAGTTTTGACACCGGGGAGCTGTTTTTT.